This is a list of T cell receptor beta chains from one sample in a study of shared clonotypes between healthy human individuals. Clones were sequenced by immunoSEQ multiplex PCR, and TCRdb holds only the in-frame ones, with some missing. This sample yields 2 million to 2.5 million clones, of which around 92% are seen a single time; approximately 0.39% belongs to the top ten. Source material: naive CD4+ T cells from PBMCs. The receptors come from a young man in good health. Some clones in this sample may be carry-over from other donors' samples. CDR3s include the opening cysteine and the closing phenylalanine or tryptophan. Fields, in order: clone size, J gene, D gene, V gene, CDR3 DNA, CDR3 protein. D genes are given only for firm matches. Clone size is stated in some rows and not others, as once, few, many or a class when expanded.

NA,TRBJ1-2,TRBD1,TRBV7-6,TGTGCCAGCAGCGCAGGACAGGGGATTGGCTACACCTTC,CASSAGQGIGYTF
NA,TRBJ2-3,TRBD2,TRBV4-1,TGCGCCAGCAGCCAAGGATGGAGCGCGGGAGGTCCCCCAGATACGCAGTATTTT,CASSQGWSAGGPPDTQYF
once,TRBJ2-5,TRBD2,TRBV7-3,TGTGCCAGCAGCTTAGGAGGACTAGCGGGTCAAGAGACCCAGTACTTC,CASSLGGLAGQETQYF
NA,TRBJ2-1,NA,TRBV7-6,TGTGCCAGCAGCCCACAGGGCTTGTTGGTGGATGAGCAGTTCTTC,CASSPQGLLVDEQFF
NA,TRBJ2-5,TRBD2,TRBV27,TGTGCCAGCAGTCCCCCGGGACTAGCGGGAGGGCCTCTAGAGACCCAGTACTTC,CASSPPGLAGGPLETQYF
NA,TRBJ2-3,TRBD2,TRBV5-1,TGCGCCAGCAGCTTGGGCAGGACTAGCGGAGAATTGACAGATACGCAGTATTTT,CASSLGRTSGELTDTQYF
NA,TRBJ2-1,NA,TRBV14,TGTGCCAGCAGCCAGGGGCGGAGCTCCTACAATGAGCAGTTCTTC,CASSQGRSSYNEQFF
NA,TRBJ2-7,NA,TRBV6-6,TGTGCCAGCAGTTCACAGACTCCCTACGAGCAGTACTTC,CASSSQTPYEQYF
NA,TRBJ2-1,TRBD2,TRBV5-6,TGTGCCAGCAGCTTGGGTGCGCGGGAGGGAGATGAGCAGTTCTTC,CASSLGAREGDEQFF
NA,TRBJ1-1,NA,TRBV9,TGTGCCAGCAGCGTCTCAGGGGTGAACACTGAAGCTTTCTTT,CASSVSGVNTEAFF
NA,TRBJ2-1,NA,TRBV7-2,TGTGCCAGCAGCCCACGCGGGGTGGGGCAGTTCTTC,CASSPRGVGQFF
once,TRBJ2-1,TRBD1,TRBV5-8,TGTGCCAGCAGCAAGGGACAGGGGATTTACAATGAGCAGTTCTTC,CASSKGQGIYNEQFF
NA,TRBJ2-3,TRBD2,TRBV5-6,TGTGCCAGCAGTCCGGGACTAGCGACAGATACGCAGTATTTT,CASSPGLATDTQYF
NA,TRBJ1-3,NA,TRBV2,TGTGCCAGCAGTGAAGGCACCTCTGGAAACACCATATATTTT,CASSEGTSGNTIYF
few,TRBJ1-2,NA,TRBV6-1,TGTGCCAGCAGGGCAGGACCGTCCTATGGCTACACCTTC,CASRAGPSYGYTF
NA,TRBJ2-1,TRBD2,TRBV7-9,TGTGCCAGCAGCCCCCGGGCGGGAGGGCCTTTCAGGGAGCAGTTCTTC,CASSPRAGGPFREQFF
NA,TRBJ2-7,NA,TRBV10-3,TGTGCCATCCGGTTAGGAGAGGGAGGCTACGAGCAGTACTTC,CAIRLGEGGYEQYF
NA,TRBJ2-1,TRBD2,TRBV7-9,TGTGCCAGCAGCGCCACTTCGGGGGCGGGAGGCCCCTACAATGAGCAGTTCTTC,CASSATSGAGGPYNEQFF
NA,TRBJ1-5,NA,TRBV19,TGTGCCAGTAGCAACCCAGAGCAGTATAGCAATCAGCCCCAGCATTTT,CASSNPEQYSNQPQHF
NA,TRBJ2-3,NA,TRBV30,TGTGCCTGGAGTGATACAGATACGCAGTATTTT,CAWSDTDTQYF
NA,TRBJ2-7,TRBD2,TRBV7-2,TGTGCCAGCAGCAGAGAGGGGACTAGCGGGGCCTACGAGCAGTACTTC,CASSREGTSGAYEQYF
NA,TRBJ1-3,NA,TRBV28,TGTGCCAGCACGGGTACGAGCTCTGGAAACACCATATATTTT,CASTGTSSGNTIYF
NA,TRBJ2-5,NA,TRBV30,TGTGCCTGGAGTGTGGGCAGCCAAGAGACCCAGTACTTC,CAWSVGSQETQYF
NA,TRBJ2-2,TRBD1,TRBV15,TGTGCCACCAGCAGAGGGGACAGGAGGGCCGGGGAGCTGTTTTTT,CATSRGDRRAGELFF
NA,TRBJ2-1,NA,TRBV4-1,TGCGCCAGCAGCCAAGAAGGCGGGACGTTCAATGAGCAGTTCTTC,CASSQEGGTFNEQFF
NA,TRBJ1-2,NA,TRBV25-1,TGTGCCAGCAGTGTTCGGGGGAACTATGGCTACACCTTC,CASSVRGNYGYTF
NA,TRBJ2-3,TRBD2,TRBV11-3,TGTGCCAGCAGCCGTCTGGCGGGAGGGGCAGATACGCAGTATTTT,CASSRLAGGADTQYF
NA,TRBJ2-7,TRBD2,TRBV7-2,TGTGCCAGCAGCTTGGGGGGGACGTCGTTCGGGGAGCAGTACTTC,CASSLGGTSFGEQYF
NA,TRBJ1-2,TRBD1,TRBV18,TGTGCCAGCTCACCGGGACAGGGTGATGGCTACACCTTC,CASSPGQGDGYTF
NA,TRBJ2-1,NA,TRBV9,TGTGCCAGCAGCGCACAACCGGGTGCCTCCTACAATGAGCAGTTCTTC,CASSAQPGASYNEQFF
NA,TRBJ2-5,TRBD2,TRBV10-3,TGTGCCATCAGTGAGTCTAGCGGGAGGGGTCAAGAGACCCAGTACTTC,CAISESSGRGQETQYF